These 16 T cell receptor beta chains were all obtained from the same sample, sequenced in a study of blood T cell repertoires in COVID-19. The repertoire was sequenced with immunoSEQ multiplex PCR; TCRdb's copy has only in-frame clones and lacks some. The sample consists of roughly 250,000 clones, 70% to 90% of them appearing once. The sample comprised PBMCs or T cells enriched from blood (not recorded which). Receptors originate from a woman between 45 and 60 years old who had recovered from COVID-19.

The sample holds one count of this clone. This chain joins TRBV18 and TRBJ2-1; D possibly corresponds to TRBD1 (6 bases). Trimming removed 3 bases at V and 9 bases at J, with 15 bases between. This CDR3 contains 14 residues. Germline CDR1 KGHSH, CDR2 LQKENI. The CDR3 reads CASSPGTGSGEQFF. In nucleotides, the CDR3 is TGTGCCAGCTCACCGGGAACAGGGAGCGGTGAGCAGTTCTTC.

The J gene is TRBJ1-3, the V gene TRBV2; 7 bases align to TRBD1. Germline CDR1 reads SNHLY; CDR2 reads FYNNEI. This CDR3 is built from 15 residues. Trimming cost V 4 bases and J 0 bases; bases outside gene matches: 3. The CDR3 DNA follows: TGTGCCAGCAGTGGGGGGACAGACTCTGGAAACACCATATATTTT. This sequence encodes CASSGGTDSGNTIYF.

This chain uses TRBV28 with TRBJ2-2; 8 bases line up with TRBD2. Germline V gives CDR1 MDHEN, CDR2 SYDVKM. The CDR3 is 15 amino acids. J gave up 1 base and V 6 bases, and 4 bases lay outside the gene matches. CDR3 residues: CASSPGGGNTGELFF. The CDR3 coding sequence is TGTGCCAGCAGCCCCGGGGGGGGGAACACCGGGGAGCTGTTTTTT.

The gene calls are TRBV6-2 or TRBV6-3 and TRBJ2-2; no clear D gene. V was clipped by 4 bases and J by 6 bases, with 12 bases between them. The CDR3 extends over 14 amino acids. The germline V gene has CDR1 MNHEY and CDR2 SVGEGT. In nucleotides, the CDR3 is TGTGCCAGCAGTTCTCTGGGCCCGCCCGGGGAGCTGTTTTTT. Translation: CASSSLGPPGELFF.

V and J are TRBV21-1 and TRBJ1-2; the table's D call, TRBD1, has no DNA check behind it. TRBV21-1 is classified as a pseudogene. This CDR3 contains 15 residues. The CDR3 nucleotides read TGTGCCAGCAGCCGAGCCATTGGACAGGGGGCGCGCAACACCTTC. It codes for CASSRAIGQGARNTF.

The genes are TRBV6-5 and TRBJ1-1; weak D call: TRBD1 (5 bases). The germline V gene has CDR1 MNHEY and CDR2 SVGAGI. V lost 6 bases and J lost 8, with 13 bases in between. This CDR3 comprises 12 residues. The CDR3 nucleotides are TGTGCCAGCAGAAAGGGGCGCTGGGAAGCTTTCTTT. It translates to CASRKGRWEAFF.

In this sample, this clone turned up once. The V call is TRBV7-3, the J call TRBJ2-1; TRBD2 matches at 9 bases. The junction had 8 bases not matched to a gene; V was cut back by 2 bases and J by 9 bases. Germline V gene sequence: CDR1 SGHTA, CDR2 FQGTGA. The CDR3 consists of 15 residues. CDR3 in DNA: TGTGCCAGCAGCTTAGCGGGAGGGACTGATTTTGAGCAGTTCTTC. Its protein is CASSLAGGTDFEQFF.

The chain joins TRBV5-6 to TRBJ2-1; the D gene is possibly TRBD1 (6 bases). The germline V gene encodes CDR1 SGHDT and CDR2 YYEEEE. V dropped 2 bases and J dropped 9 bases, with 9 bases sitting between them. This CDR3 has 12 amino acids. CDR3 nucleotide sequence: TGTGCCAGCAGCTTCAGGGGAATTGAGCAGTTCTTC. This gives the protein CASSFRGIEQFF.

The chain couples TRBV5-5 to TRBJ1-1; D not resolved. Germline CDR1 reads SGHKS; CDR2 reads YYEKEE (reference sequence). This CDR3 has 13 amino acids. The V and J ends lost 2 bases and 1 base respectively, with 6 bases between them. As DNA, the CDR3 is TGTGCCAGCAGCTTTCTCCCGAACACTGAAGCTTTCTTT. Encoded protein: CASSFLPNTEAFF.

In nucleotides, the CDR3 is TGTGCCTGGAGTACAGCGGGAGGGAAACTGTTTTTT. Its translation is CAWSTAGGKLFF. This chain uses TRBV30 with TRBJ1-4; D is uncertain. The germline gives CDR1 GTSNPN, CDR2 SVGIG (reference sequence). Trimming took 2 bases from V and 11 from J, leaving 12 bases between them. The CDR3 sequence is 12 residues long.

This CDR3 is CASIQGVHTEAFF. The CDR3 DNA is TGTGCCAGCATTCAGGGGGTGCACACTGAAGCTTTCTTT. The V gene is TRBV28, the J gene TRBJ1-1; 7 bases line up with TRBD1. Per germline, CDR1 MDHEN and CDR2 SYDVKM. This CDR3 has 13 amino acids. The ends lost 7 bases at V and 3 bases at J; junction bases unmatched: 5.

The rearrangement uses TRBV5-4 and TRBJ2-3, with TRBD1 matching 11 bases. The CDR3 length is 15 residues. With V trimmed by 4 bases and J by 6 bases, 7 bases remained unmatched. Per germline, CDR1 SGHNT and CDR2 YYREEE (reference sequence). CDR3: CASSLGQGGVDTQYF. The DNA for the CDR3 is TGTGCCAGCAGCCTGGGACAGGGGGGTGTTGATACGCAGTATTTT.

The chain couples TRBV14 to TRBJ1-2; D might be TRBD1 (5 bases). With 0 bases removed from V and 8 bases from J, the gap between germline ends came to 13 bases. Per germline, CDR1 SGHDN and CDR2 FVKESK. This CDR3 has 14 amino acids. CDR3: CASSQDQGVGGYTF. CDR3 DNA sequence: TGTGCCAGCAGCCAAGATCAAGGGGTCGGGGGCTACACCTTC.

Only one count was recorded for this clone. In nucleotides, the CDR3 is TGTGCCAGCAGCTCAGACCCTTGGACAGCCTACGAGCAGTACTTC. Its protein product is CASSSDPWTAYEQYF. The chain recombines TRBV7-9 with TRBJ2-7; a weak D match, TRBD1 (6 bases). The CDR3 covers 15 residues. Germline V gene lookup returns CDR1 SEHNR and CDR2 FQNEAQ (reference sequence). Trimming pared 4 bases from V and 2 bases from J, leaving 15 bases between. The full variable domain, rest sourced from reference TRBV7-9 and TRBJ2-7, is DTGVSQNPRHKITKRGQNVTFRCDPISEHNRLYWYRQTLGQGPEFLTYFQNEAQLEKSRLLSDRFSAERPKGSFSTLEIQRTEQGDSAMYLCASSSDPWTAYEQYFGPGTRLTVT.

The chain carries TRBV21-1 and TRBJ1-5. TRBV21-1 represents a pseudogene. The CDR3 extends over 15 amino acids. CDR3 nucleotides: TGTGCCAGCAGCAAAGTGCGTCTGTGGAATCAGCCCCAGCATTTT. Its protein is CASSKVRLWNQPQHF.

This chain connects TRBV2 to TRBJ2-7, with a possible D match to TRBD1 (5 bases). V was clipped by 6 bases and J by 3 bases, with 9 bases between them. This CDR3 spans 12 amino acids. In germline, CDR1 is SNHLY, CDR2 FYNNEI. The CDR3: CASRGQGYEQYF. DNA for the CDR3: TGTGCCAGCAGGGGCCAGGGCTACGAGCAGTACTTC. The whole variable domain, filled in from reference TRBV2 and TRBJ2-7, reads EPEVTQTPSHQVTQMGQEVILRCVPISNHLYFYWYRQILGQKVEFLVSFYNNEISEKSEIFDDQFSVERPDGSNFTLKIRSTKLEDSAMYFCASRGQGYEQYFGPGTRLTVT.